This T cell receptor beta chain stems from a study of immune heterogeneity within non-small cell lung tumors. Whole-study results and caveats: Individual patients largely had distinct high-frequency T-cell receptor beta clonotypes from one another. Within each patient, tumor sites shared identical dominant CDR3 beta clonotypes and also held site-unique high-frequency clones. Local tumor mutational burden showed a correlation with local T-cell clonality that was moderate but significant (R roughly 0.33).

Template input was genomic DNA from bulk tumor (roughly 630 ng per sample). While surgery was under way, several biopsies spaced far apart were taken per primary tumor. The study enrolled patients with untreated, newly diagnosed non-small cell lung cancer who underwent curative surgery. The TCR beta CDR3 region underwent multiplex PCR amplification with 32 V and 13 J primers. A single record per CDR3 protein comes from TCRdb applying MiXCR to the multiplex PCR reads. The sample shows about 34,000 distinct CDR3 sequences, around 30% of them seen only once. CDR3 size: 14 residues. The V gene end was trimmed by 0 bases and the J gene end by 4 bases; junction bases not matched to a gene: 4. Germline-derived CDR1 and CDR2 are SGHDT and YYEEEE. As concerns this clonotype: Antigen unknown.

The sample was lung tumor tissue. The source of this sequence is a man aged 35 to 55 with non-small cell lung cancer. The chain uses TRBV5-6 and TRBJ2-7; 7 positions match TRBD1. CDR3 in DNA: TGTGCCAGCAGCTTGGGGGGGACAGTTTACGAGCAGTACTTC. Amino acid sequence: CASSLGGTVYEQYF.